Presented here are 4 T cell receptor beta chains from one specimen sequenced in a study of blood T cells in healthy people across ages. The use of a sample-barcoded 5' primer and a J-beta primer mix characterized a second PCR of about 7 to 12 cycles. TCRdb processed the 5' RACE reads anew with MiXCR; each CDR3 protein has one entry. The sample has 500,000 to 550,000 distinct CDR3 sequences, approximately 25% seen once. The same specimen was also included in a second study, on T cells of mothers and their children.

Sequencing input: blood. The receptors were sampled from a boy between 10 and 17 years old in good health.

This clonotype was seen a few times. The rearrangement joins TRBV12-3 or TRBV12-4 to TRBJ2-1, with a weak D call TRBD1 (7 bases). V lost 6 bases to trimming and J lost 0 bases, with 18 bases between them. The CDR3 contains 17 residues. The CDR3 here is CASREGAWESSYNEQFF. The DNA for the CDR3 is TGTGCCAGCAGGGAGGGGGCTTGGGAGAGCTCCTACAATGAGCAGTTCTTC.

The chain carries TRBV29-1 and TRBJ2-7; weak D call: TRBD1 (6 bases). The CDR3 has 15 residues. Germline CDR1 reads SQVTM; CDR2 reads ANQGSEA. Trimming took off 6 bases at V and 3 bases at J, with 21 bases between the two ends. The CDR3 DNA reads as TGCAGCGTCCGGAGGTCGGGCAGGGGCAGCTACGAGCAGTACTTC. Residues: CSVRRSGRGSYEQYF.

The chain is built from TRBV30 and TRBJ2-7, with D unresolved. With 5 bases removed from V and 0 bases from J, the gap between germline ends came to 5 bases. The CDR3 runs to 11 residues. Germline CDR1 and CDR2: GTSNPN and SVGIG (reference sequence). CDR3 residues: CAWDTSYEQYF. CDR3 coding DNA: TGTGCCTGGGACACCTCCTACGAGCAGTACTTC. The variable domain in full, completed from reference TRBV30 and TRBJ2-7, reads SQTIHQWPATLVQPVGSPLSLECTVEGTSNPNLYWYRQAAGRGLQLLFYSVGIGQISSEVPQNLSASRPQDRQFILSSKKLLLSDSGFYLCAWDTSYEQYFGPGTRLTVT.

Only a few counts were recorded for this clonotype. This chain uses TRBV9 with TRBJ2-7, with 9 bases fitting TRBD1. J was trimmed by 0 bases and V by 1 base; bases with no gene match: 5. The CDR3 is made up of 16 amino acids. The germline V gene encodes CDR1 SGDLS and CDR2 YYNGEE. The CDR3 bases are TGTGCCAGCAGCGTACGGGACAGGGAACCCTCCTACGAGCAGTACTTC. Protein sequence: CASSVRDREPSYEQYF.